This is a list of T cell receptor beta chains from one sample in a study of cytomegalovirus exposure and HLA in healthy donors. TCRdb's table, derived via immunoSEQ multiplex PCR, lists solely in-frame clones and lacks some. Here the sample spans roughly 92,000 clones, under 90% being singletons. Sequences were obtained from PBMCs. Receptors originate from a woman in her sixties or seventies in good health and CMV-seropositive. CDR3s include the opening cysteine and the closing phenylalanine or tryptophan. D genes are given only for firm matches. Clone size appears in some rows only: once, few, many, or a class for an expanded clone.

>TRBD2|TRBV4-1|.|TRBJ2-3
CASSLGLAGGTDTQYF
TGCGCCAGCAGCCTGGGACTAGCGGGAGGCACAGATACGCAGTATTTT
>.|TRBV30|.|TRBJ2-5
CAWSDLTGQTSGETQYF
TGTGCCTGGAGCGATCTCACAGGACAGACCTCAGGGGAGACCCAGTACTTC
>.|TRBV28|once|TRBJ2-2
CASSLFLTGELFF
TGTGCCAGCAGTTTATTCCTCACCGGGGAGCTGTTTTTT
>TRBD1|TRBV9|.|TRBJ2-2
CASSASVGTGAGELFF
TGTGCCAGCAGCGCGAGTGTGGGGACAGGGGCCGGGGAGCTGTTTTTT
>.|TRBV19|.|TRBJ2-3
CASRLGSTDTQYF
TGTGCCAGTAGGCTCGGGAGCACAGATACGCAGTATTTT
>.|TRBV7-2|.|TRBJ2-2
CASSPSHSTGELFF
TGTGCCAGCAGCCCCTCTCACAGCACCGGGGAGCTGTTTTTT
>TRBD1|TRBV5-1|.|TRBJ1-4
CASMLTGGNEKLFF
TGCGCCAGCATGCTGACAGGGGGCAATGAAAAACTGTTTTTT
>TRBD2|TRBV19|.|TRBJ2-2
CASSMEGLAGVSTGELFF
TGTGCCAGTAGTATGGAGGGACTAGCGGGAGTGAGCACCGGGGAGCTGTTTTTT
>.|TRBV7-2|.|TRBJ1-3
CASSPQGIPGNTIYF
TGTGCCAGCAGCCCACAGGGCATCCCTGGAAACACCATATATTTT
>.|TRBV5-6|.|TRBJ2-3
CASSFRGSRADTQYF
TGTGCCAGCAGCTTTCGAGGGAGTCGGGCAGATACGCAGTATTTT
>TRBD2|TRBV9|.|TRBJ2-1
CASSARWLAGEQFF
TGTGCCAGCAGCGCCCGGTGGCTAGCGGGCGAGCAGTTCTTC
>TRBD1|TRBV28|.|TRBJ1-5
CASSSPPSTGARDQPQHF
TGTGCCAGCAGTTCCCCACCCTCGACAGGGGCGCGGGATCAGCCCCAGCATTTT
>.|TRBV13|.|TRBJ2-3
CASSLGQGTDTQYF
TGTGCCAGCAGCTTAGGCCAGGGTACAGATACGCAGTATTTT
>TRBD1|TRBV18|few|TRBJ2-1
CASSPDRGGQWEQFF
TGTGCCAGCTCACCGGACAGGGGCGGCCAGTGGGAGCAGTTCTTC
>.|TRBV4-3|few|TRBJ2-6
CASSQQGTGANVLTF
TGCGCCAGCAGCCAGCAGGGTACTGGGGCCAACGTCCTGACTTTC
>TRBD1|TRBV7-6|once|TRBJ2-3
CASSLDRGTDTQYF
TGTGCCAGCAGCTTGGACAGGGGGACAGATACGCAGTATTTT
>TRBD1|TRBV5-1|.|TRBJ1-1
CASSVQGDTEAFF
TGCGCCAGCAGCGTACAGGGGGACACTGAAGCTTTCTTT
>TRBD1|TRBV6-4|.|TRBJ1-2
CASRSGQGHGYTF
TGTGCCAGCAGGTCGGGACAGGGTCACGGCTACACCTTC
>TRBD2|TRBV18|.|TRBJ2-1
CASSPTLAGRNNEQFF
TGTGCCAGCTCACCAACACTAGCGGGAAGGAACAATGAGCAGTTCTTC
>TRBD1|TRBV5-8|.|TRBJ1-4
CASSSGQASTNEKLFF
TGTGCCAGCAGCTCGGGACAGGCATCAACTAATGAAAAACTGTTTTTT
>TRBD2|TRBV27|.|TRBJ2-7
CASSSWTSGSYEQYF
TGTGCCAGCAGTTCATGGACTAGCGGGAGTTACGAGCAGTACTTC
>.|TRBV9|.|TRBJ1-2
CASSVAGGLQGGYTF
TGTGCCAGCAGCGTAGCGGGGGGATTGCAGGGTGGCTACACCTTC
>.|TRBV5-4|few|TRBJ1-1
CASSLRTNTEAFF
TGTGCCAGCAGCTTGAGGACTAACACTGAAGCTTTCTTT
>TRBD1|TRBV4-3|.|TRBJ2-7
CASSQEERTGGSEQYF
TGCGCCAGCAGCCAAGAGGAGAGGACAGGGGGCTCCGAGCAGTACTTC
>.|TRBV6-7|.|TRBJ2-2
CARRQGTGELFF
TGTGCCAGGAGGCAGGGGACCGGGGAGCTGTTTTTT
>TRBD1|TRBV28|.|TRBJ1-5
CASRSLLDRASNQPQHF
TGTGCCAGCAGAAGCCTCCTGGACAGGGCGAGCAATCAGCCCCAGCATTTT
>TRBD1|TRBV28|.|TRBJ1-3
CASSLLGQGLGNTIYF
TGTGCCAGCAGTTTATTGGGACAGGGGCTGGGAAACACCATATATTTT
>.|TRBV7-2|once|TRBJ1-1
CASSLVYTEAFF
TGTGCCAGCAGCCTTGTCTACACTGAAGCTTTCTTT
>TRBD2|TRBV7-2|.|TRBJ2-6
CASSVGTMGPGANVLTF
TGTGCCAGCAGCGTCGGGACTATGGGACCTGGGGCCAACGTCCTGACTTTC
>.|TRBV7-6|.|TRBJ2-1
CASSLLPLDEQFF
TGTGCCAGCAGCTTATTACCGTTAGATGAGCAGTTCTTC
>TRBD1|TRBV5-6|.|TRBJ2-7
CASSPGTGELPFSYEQYF
TGTGCCAGCAGCCCCGGGACAGGGGAACTACCTTTCTCCTACGAGCAGTACTTC
>TRBD1|TRBV19|.|TRBJ2-1
CASSFTGVFYNEQFF
TGTGCCAGTAGCTTTACAGGGGTTTTCTACAATGAGCAGTTCTTC
>.|TRBV6-5|few|TRBJ2-3
CASSSRTPSTDTQYF
TGTGCCAGCAGTTCTAGGACTCCGAGCACAGATACGCAGTATTTT
>.|TRBV5-1|.|TRBJ1-1
CASSLGGLGTEAFF
TGCGCCAGCAGCTTGGGGGGGCTAGGTACTGAAGCTTTCTTT
>.|TRBV7-2|.|TRBJ1-3
CASSLMAGPGNTIYF
TGTGCCAGCAGCTTAATGGCAGGCCCTGGAAACACCATATATTTT
>.|TRBV6-4|few|TRBJ1-2
CASSDPGSGYTF
TGTGCCAGCAGTGACCCGGGGAGTGGCTACACCTTC
>.|TRBV7-3|.|TRBJ1-3
CASSLKAGGIRNTIYF
TGTGCCAGCAGCTTAAAGGCCGGGGGGATTAGAAACACCATATATTTT
>.|TRBV6-6|few|TRBJ2-7
CATGNYEQYF
TGTGCCACAGGGAACTACGAGCAGTACTTC
>.|TRBV5-4|once|TRBJ1-1
CASSLTQGPNTEAFF
TGTGCCAGCAGCTTAACCCAGGGGCCCAACACTGAAGCTTTCTTT
>TRBD1|TRBV7-2|.|TRBJ1-2
CASSQNLPGTGDGYTF
TGTGCCAGCAGCCAAAACCTCCCCGGGACAGGGGATGGCTACACCTTC
>.|TRBV11-2|few|TRBJ2-2
CASSLYRSGELFF
TGTGCCAGCAGCTTATACCGGAGCGGGGAGCTGTTTTTT
>.|TRBV7-9|.|TRBJ1-4
CSSSFSNEKLFF
TGTTCCAGCAGCTTTTCGAATGAAAAACTGTTTTTT
>.|TRBV18|.|TRBJ1-1
CASSLNRENTEAFF
TGTGCCAGCTCACTTAACAGGGAGAACACTGAAGCTTTCTTT
>TRBD1|TRBV28|few|TRBJ1-5
CASSSAGQDYQPQHF
TGTGCCAGCAGCAGCGCAGGACAGGATTATCAGCCCCAGCATTTT
>.|TRBV30|.|TRBJ2-3
CAWSVRRAGRLEWDTQYF
TGTGCCTGGAGTGTTCGGCGGGCGGGACGATTAGAATGGGATACGCAGTATTTT
>.|TRBV4-2|.|TRBJ1-5
CASSQAGTVNQPQHF
TGTGCCAGCAGCCAAGCCGGGACTGTCAATCAGCCCCAGCATTTT
>.|TRBV19|.|TRBJ2-3
CASSINSNQGDTQYF
TGTGCCAGTAGTATCAACAGCAACCAGGGTGATACGCAGTATTTT
>.|TRBV7-3|.|TRBJ2-1
CASSPGLHNEQFF
TGTGCCAGCAGCCCGGGACTCCACAATGAGCAGTTCTTC
>.|TRBV29-1|.|TRBJ2-3
CSVAGPRDTQYF
TGCAGCGTTGCAGGGCCGAGGGATACGCAGTATTTT
>.|TRBV14|few|TRBJ2-7
CASSQDKGLPYEQYF
TGTGCCAGCAGCCAAGATAAGGGACTCCCCTACGAGCAGTACTTC
>TRBD1|TRBV6-5|.|TRBJ2-7
CASHGGQGANEQYF
TGTGCCAGTCACGGGGGACAGGGGGCCAACGAGCAGTACTTC
>TRBD2|TRBV4-3|.|TRBJ2-3
CASSQVGGRAGDTQYF
TGCGCCAGCAGCCAAGTTGGGGGGAGGGCTGGAGATACGCAGTATTTT
>.|TRBV11-2|.|TRBJ2-1
CASTLEASYNEQFF
TGTGCCAGCACCCTTGAGGCCTCCTACAATGAGCAGTTCTTC
>TRBD2|TRBV7-8|.|TRBJ2-1
CASSGGTSRLYNEQFF
TGTGCCAGCAGCGGAGGGACTAGCCGTCTCTACAATGAGCAGTTCTTC
>TRBD2|TRBV7-2|once|TRBJ2-1
CASSARTSGSGEQFF
TGTGCCAGCAGCGCCCGGACTAGCGGGAGTGGTGAGCAGTTCTTC
>.|TRBV21-1|.|TRBJ1-1
CASSKGLNMNTEAFF
TGTGCCAGCAGCAAAGGACTTAACATGAACACTGAAGCTTTCTTT
>.|TRBV5-1|.|TRBJ2-1
CASSLEGGGYNEQFF
TGCGCCAGCAGCCTCGAGGGGGGAGGGTACAATGAGCAGTTCTTC
>.|TRBV28|.|TRBJ2-7
CASSFFEGVLYEQYF
TGTGCCAGCAGTTTTTTTGAGGGAGTCCTCTACGAGCAGTACTTC
>TRBD1|TRBV14|.|TRBJ1-2
CASSPRTGLYGYTF
TGTGCCAGCAGCCCGAGGACAGGGCTCTATGGCTACACCTTC